The TCR beta chain under discussion was sequenced for a study of blood T cell dynamics during melanoma immunotherapy. Across the whole study: Standard first-line treatment here was pembrolizumab or nivolumab plus ipilimumab in metastatic melanoma. Study-wide points: The study could not tell melanoma-specific clones from general immune activation.

Some clones are missing from TCRdb's copy, which holds only in-frame ones; the method was immunoSEQ multiplex PCR. This table holds more than 12,000 clones, 92% found once. The V and J ends lost 10 bases and 3 bases respectively, with 19 bases between them. The CDR3 is 15 amino acids. Germline CDR1 is MNHEY and CDR2 is SMNVEV (reference sequence). The time point denotes: week 3, after first cycle of checkpoint inhibitor. Disease control meant complete response, partial response or stable disease at 12 weeks. Concerning this clone itself: The antigen is not known.

The specimen was blood, collected from a patient treated with checkpoint blockade. This sequence originates from a human donor with melanoma. J is TRBJ2-1 and V is TRBV27; D may correspond to TRBD1 or TRBD2 (5 bases each). This chain's CDR3 is CATIRGGPIYNEQFF. The CDR3, as DNA: TGTGCCACCATCCGGGGCGGGCCTATCTACAATGAGCAGTTCTTC.